The text below deals with one T cell receptor (beta chain). CDR1 is MRHNA, CDR2 SNTAGT, per germline. This CDR3 is 14 amino acids long. The trim removed 5 bases at V and 3 bases at J, leaving 5 bases unmatched. This sample was taken from a study of T cell changes during pregnancy in multiple sclerosis. The assay was immunoSEQ multiplex PCR, and TCRdb's table has in-frame clones only and misses some. Among 50,000 to 65,000 clones, approximately 93% were seen once, and the ten largest hold approximately 3.3%. This TCR came from a female donor with multiple sclerosis, enrolled in a pregnancy study. The sequences come from CD8+ T cells from peripheral blood mononuclear cells, collected in the second trimester of pregnancy. This chain uses TRBV6-4 with TRBJ2-3; 7 positions match TRBD1. CDR3 in amino acids: CASSNAGGTDTQYF. The CDR3 DNA is TGTGCCAGCAGTAACGCAGGGGGAACAGATACGCAGTATTTT.